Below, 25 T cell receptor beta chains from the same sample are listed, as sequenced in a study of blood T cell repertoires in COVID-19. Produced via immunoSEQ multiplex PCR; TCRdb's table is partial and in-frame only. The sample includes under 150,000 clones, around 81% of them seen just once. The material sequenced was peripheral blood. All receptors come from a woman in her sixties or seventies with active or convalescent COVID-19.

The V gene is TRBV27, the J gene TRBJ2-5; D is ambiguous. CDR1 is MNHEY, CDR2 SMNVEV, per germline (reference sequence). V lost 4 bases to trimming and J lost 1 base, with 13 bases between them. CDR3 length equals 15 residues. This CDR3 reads CASSSYDTTQETQYF. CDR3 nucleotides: TGTGCCAGCAGTTCATACGACACGACCCAAGAGACCCAGTACTTC.

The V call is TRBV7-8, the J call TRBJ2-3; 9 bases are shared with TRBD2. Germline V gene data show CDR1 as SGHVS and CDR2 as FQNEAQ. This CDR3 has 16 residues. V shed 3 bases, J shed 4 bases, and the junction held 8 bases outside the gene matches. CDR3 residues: CASSLSASGKADTQYF. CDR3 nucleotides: TGTGCCAGCAGCTTGAGCGCTAGCGGGAAGGCAGATACGCAGTATTTT.

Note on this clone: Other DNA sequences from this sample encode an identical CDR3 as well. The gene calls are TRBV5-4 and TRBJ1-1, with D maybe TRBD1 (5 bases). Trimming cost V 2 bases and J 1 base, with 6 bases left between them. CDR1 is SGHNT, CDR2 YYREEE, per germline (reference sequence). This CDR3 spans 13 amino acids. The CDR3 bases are TGTGCCAGCAGCTTCGACAGGAACACTGAAGCTTTCTTT. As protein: CASSFDRNTEAFF. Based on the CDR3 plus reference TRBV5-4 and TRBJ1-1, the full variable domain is ETGVTQSPTHLIKTRGQQVTLRCSSQSGHNTVSWYQQALGQGPQFIFQYYREEENGRGNFPPRFSGLQFPNYSSELNVNALELDDSALYLCASSFDRNTEAFFGQGTRLTVV.

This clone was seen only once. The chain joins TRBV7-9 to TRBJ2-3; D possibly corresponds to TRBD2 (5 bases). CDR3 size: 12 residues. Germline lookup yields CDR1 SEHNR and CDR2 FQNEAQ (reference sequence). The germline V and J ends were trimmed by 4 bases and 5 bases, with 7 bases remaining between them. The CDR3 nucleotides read TGTGCCAGCAGCTCTACTAGAGATACGCAGTATTTT. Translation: CASSSTRDTQYF.

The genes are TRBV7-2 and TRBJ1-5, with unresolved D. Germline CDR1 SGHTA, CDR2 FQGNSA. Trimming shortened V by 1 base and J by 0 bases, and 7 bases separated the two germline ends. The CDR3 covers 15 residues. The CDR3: CASSLDGFSNQPQHF. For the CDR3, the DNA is TGTGCCAGCAGCTTAGATGGCTTTAGCAATCAGCCCCAGCATTTT.

DNA of the CDR3: TGTGCCAGCAGCGGGGGGGGCTACGGCAATCAGCCCCAGCATTTT. This codes for CASSGGGYGNQPQHF. This chain links TRBV7-2 with TRBJ1-5, with D maybe TRBD1 (6 bases). Trimming stripped 5 bases from V and 2 bases from J, with 13 bases between. Per the germline V gene, CDR1 is SGHTA and CDR2 is FQGNSA. This CDR3 region has 15 residues.

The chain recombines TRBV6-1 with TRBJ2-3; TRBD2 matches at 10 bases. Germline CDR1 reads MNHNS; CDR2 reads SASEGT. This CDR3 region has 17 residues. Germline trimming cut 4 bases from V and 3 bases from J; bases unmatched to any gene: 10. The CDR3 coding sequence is TGTGCCAGCAGTGCCCCTCCCCTAGCGGGAGTAACAGATACGCAGTATTTT. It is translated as CASSAPPLAGVTDTQYF.

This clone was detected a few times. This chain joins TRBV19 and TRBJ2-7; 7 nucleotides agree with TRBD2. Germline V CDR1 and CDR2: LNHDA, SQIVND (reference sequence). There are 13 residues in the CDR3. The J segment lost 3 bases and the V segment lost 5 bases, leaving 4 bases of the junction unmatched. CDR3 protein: CASSLQRDYEQYF. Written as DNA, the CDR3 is TGTGCCAGTAGTCTCCAGCGGGACTACGAGCAGTACTTC.

The CDR3 loop is CASSLFGRRLPPQHF. The CDR3 coding sequence is TGTGCCAGCAGTTTATTCGGGAGAAGGCTTCCGCCCCAGCATTTT. The chain combines TRBV28 with TRBJ1-5; unclear D gene. V lost 1 base and J lost 9, with 16 bases in between. The CDR3 consists of 15 residues. Germline lookup yields CDR1 MDHEN and CDR2 SYDVKM.

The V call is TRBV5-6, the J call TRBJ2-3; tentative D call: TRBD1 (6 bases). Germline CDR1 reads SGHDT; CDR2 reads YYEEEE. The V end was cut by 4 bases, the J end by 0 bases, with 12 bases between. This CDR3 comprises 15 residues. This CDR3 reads CASSTGRGSTDTQYF. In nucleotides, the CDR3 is TGTGCCAGCAGCACCGGCAGGGGAAGCACAGATACGCAGTATTTT. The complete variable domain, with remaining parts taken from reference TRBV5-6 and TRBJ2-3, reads DAGVTQSPTHLIKTRGQQVTLRCSPKSGHDTVSWYQQALGQGPQFIFQYYEEEERQRGNFPDRFSGHQFPNYSSELNVNALLLGDSALYLCASSTGRGSTDTQYFGPGTRLTVL.

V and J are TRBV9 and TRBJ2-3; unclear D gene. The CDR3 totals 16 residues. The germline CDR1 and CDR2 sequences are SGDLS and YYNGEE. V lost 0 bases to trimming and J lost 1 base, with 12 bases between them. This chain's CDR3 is CASSVGSRPRTDTQYF. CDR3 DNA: TGTGCCAGCAGCGTAGGGTCTAGGCCACGCACAGATACGCAGTATTTT.

As DNA, the CDR3 is TGTGCCAGCAGTTACGGGCGGGGGAACGGGGAGCTGTTTTTT. This sequence encodes CASSYGRGNGELFF. The chain employs TRBV6-2 or TRBV6-3 and TRBJ2-2; 7 bases line up with TRBD2. Germline CDR1 reads MNHEY; CDR2 reads SVGEGT. The CDR3 sequence is 14 residues long. Losses at the gene ends were 2 bases for V and 7 bases for J; bases not matched to a gene: 4.

DNA of the CDR3: TGTGCCAGCAGCCAAACGGCCCTAGGAACTAATGAAAAACTGTTTTTT. The encoded protein is CASSQTALGTNEKLFF. The chain recombines TRBV7-9 with TRBJ1-4; D not resolved. V was clipped by 5 bases and J by 1 base, with 14 bases between them. The CDR3 has 16 amino acids. CDR1 is SEHNR, CDR2 FQNEAQ, per germline (reference sequence).

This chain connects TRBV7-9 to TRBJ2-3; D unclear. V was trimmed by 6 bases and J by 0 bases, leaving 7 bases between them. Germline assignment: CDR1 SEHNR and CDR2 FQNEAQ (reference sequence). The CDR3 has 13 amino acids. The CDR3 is CASSRESTDTQYF. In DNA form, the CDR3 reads TGTGCCAGCAGTCGAGAAAGCACAGATACGCAGTATTTT.

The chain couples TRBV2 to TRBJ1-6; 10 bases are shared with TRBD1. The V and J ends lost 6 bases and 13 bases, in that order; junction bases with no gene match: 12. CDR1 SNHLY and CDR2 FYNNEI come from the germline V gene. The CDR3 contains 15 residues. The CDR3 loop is CASRPLGQGTSPLHF. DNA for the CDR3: TGTGCCAGCAGGCCCTTGGGACAGGGGACTTCCCCCCTCCACTTT.

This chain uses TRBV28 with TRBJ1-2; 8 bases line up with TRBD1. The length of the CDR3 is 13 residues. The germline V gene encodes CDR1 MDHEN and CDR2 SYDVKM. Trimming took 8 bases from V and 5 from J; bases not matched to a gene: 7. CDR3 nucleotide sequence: TGTGCCAGCGGGGCAGGGGGCATTTATGGCTACACCTTC. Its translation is CASGAGGIYGYTF.

The CDR3 here is CAWRQGGLTGELFF. The CDR3, as DNA: TGTGCCTGGAGGCAGGGGGGCCTCACCGGGGAGCTGTTTTTT. This rearrangement joins TRBV30 to TRBJ2-2; D possibly corresponds to TRBD1 (7 bases). The ends were cut back, 3 bases at V and 4 bases at J, with 12 bases in the middle. CDR3 length: 14 residues. Germline V gene sequence: CDR1 GTSNPN, CDR2 SVGIG (reference sequence).

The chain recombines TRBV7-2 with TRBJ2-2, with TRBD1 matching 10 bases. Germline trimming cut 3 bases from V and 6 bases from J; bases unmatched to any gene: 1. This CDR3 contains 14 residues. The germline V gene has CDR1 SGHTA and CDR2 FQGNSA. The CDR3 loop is CASSLGQGPGELFF. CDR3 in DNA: TGTGCCAGCAGCTTGGGACAGGGGCCCGGGGAGCTGTTTTTT.

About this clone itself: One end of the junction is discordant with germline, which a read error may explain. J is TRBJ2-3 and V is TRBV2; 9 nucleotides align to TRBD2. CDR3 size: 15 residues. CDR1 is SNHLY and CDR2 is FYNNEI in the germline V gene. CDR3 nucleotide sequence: TGTGCCAGCAGTAAAGCGGGAGGCTCCACAGATACGCAGTATTTT. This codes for CASSKAGGSTDTQYF. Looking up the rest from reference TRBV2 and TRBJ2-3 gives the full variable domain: EPEVTQTPSHQVTQMGQEVILRCVPISNHLYFYWYRQILGQKVEFLVSFYNNEISEKSEIFDDQFSVERPDGSNFTLKIRSTKLEDSAMYFCASSKAGGSTDTQYFGPGTRLTVL.

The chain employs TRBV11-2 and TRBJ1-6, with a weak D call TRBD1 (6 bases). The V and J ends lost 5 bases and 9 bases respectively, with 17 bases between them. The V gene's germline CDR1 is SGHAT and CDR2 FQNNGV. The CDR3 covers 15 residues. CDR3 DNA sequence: TGTGCCAGCAGCCCAATAGTGGGCAGGGGTTCACCCCTCCACTTT. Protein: CASSPIVGRGSPLHF.

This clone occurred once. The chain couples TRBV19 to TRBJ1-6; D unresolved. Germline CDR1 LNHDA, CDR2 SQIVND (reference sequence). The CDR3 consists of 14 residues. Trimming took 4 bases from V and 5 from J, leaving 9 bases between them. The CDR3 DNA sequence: TGTGCCAGTAGTAATCGAGGGAATAATTCACCCCTCCACTTT. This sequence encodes CASSNRGNNSPLHF. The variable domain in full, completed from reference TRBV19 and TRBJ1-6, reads DGGITQSPKYLFRKEGQNVTLSCEQNLNHDAMYWYRQDPGQGLRLIYYSQIVNDFQKGDIAEGYSVSREKKESFPLTVTSAQKNPTAFYLCASSNRGNNSPLHFGNGTRLTVT.

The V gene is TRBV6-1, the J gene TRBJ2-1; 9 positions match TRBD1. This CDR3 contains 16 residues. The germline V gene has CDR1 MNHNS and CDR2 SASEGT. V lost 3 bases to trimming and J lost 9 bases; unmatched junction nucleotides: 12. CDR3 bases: TGTGCCAGCAGTGACCCCCTTTGGACAGGGGCGGGTGAGCAGTTCTTC. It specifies CASSDPLWTGAGEQFF.

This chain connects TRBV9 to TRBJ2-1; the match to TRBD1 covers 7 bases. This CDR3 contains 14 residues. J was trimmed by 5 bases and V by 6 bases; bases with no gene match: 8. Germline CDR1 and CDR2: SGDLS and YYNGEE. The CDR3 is CASTGDRENNEQFF. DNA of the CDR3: TGTGCCAGCACCGGAGACAGGGAAAACAATGAGCAGTTCTTC.

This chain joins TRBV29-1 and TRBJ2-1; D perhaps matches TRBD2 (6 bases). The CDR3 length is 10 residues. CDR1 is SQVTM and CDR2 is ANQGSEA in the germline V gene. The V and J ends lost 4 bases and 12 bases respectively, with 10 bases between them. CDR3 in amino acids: CSVGGDRQFF. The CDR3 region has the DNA TGCAGCGTTGGCGGGGATCGGCAGTTCTTC.

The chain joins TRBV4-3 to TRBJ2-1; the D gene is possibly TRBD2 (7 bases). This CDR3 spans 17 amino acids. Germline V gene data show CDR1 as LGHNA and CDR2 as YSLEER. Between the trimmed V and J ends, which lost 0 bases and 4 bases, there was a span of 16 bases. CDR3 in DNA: TGCGCCAGCAGCCAAGAACACGCGGGGGCTGGGTACAATGAGCAGTTCTTC. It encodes CASSQEHAGAGYNEQFF.